The next 9 T cell receptor beta chains were all read from a single sample in a study of lymphopenia after photon versus proton radiotherapy. Generated by immunoSEQ multiplex PCR, the TCRdb table keeps only in-frame clones and is missing some. The sample lists tens of thousands of clones, over 85% occurring once. Sample: peripheral blood, taken from a patient treated with photon-based radiotherapy. The source of these receptors is a woman aged 45 to 65 with cholangiocarcinoma.

The CDR3 bases are TGTGCCAGCAGTTTGAGTCGGGGGACGGAAGCTTTCTTT. It is translated as CASSLSRGTEAFF. The chain couples TRBV27 to TRBJ1-1; D possibly corresponds to TRBD1 (5 bases). CDR3 length equals 13 residues. Germline assignment: CDR1 MNHEY and CDR2 SMNVEV (reference sequence). V lost 3 bases, J lost 8 bases, and 13 bases lay in between.

The chain is built from TRBV9 and TRBJ2-1; D may be TRBD2 (7 bases). Trimming left V 3 bases short and J 2 bases short, with 12 bases between. The CDR3 runs to 15 residues. Germline CDR1 SGDLS, CDR2 YYNGEE. CDR3 coding DNA: TGTGCCAGCAGCGGCCCGGGGGGCGCCTACAATGAGCAGTTCTTC. It translates to CASSGPGGAYNEQFF.

V is TRBV5-4 and J is TRBJ1-2; the D is unclear. The V end lost 4 bases, the J end lost 7 bases, and 17 bases lay between the germline ends. This CDR3 region has 14 residues. The germline V gene encodes CDR1 SGHNT and CDR2 YYREEE (reference sequence). CDR3 in amino acids: CASSPQRARGGYTF. CDR3 sequence (DNA): TGTGCCAGCAGCCCGCAGAGGGCCAGAGGTGGCTACACCTTC.

The gene calls are TRBV30 and TRBJ1-6; TRBD1 is a possible D gene (5 bases). Trimming pared 0 bases from V and 5 bases from J, leaving 14 bases between. The CDR3 consists of 16 residues. From germline, CDR1 is GTSNPN and CDR2 SVGIG (reference sequence). The CDR3 nucleotides are TGTGCCTGGAGTGTACTACCTGACAGAGATAATTCACCCCTCCACTTT. As protein: CAWSVLPDRDNSPLHF.

V usage is TRBV4-3 and J usage is TRBJ2-3; 8 bases map to TRBD1. CDR1 is LGHNA, CDR2 YSLEER, per germline. J was trimmed by 5 bases and V by 0 bases; bases with no gene match: 7. This CDR3 has 16 residues. Here the CDR3 reads CASSQDSGQGKDTQYF. The DNA of the CDR3 is TGCGCCAGCAGCCAAGATTCCGGACAGGGAAAAGATACGCAGTATTTT.

This chain uses TRBV18 with TRBJ1-1; TRBD1 might be the D (6 bases). In germline, CDR1 is KGHSH, CDR2 LQKENI. The germline V and J ends were trimmed by 5 bases and 7 bases, with 20 bases remaining between them. This CDR3 is built from 15 residues. The CDR3 sequence: CASSFRQDLSYEAFF. CDR3 DNA: TGTGCCAGCTCATTCCGACAGGACTTGTCATATGAAGCTTTCTTT.

This clone was detected only a few times. The V call is TRBV5-4, the J call TRBJ2-7; D is ambiguous. The germline CDR1 and CDR2 sequences are SGHNT and YYREEE (reference sequence). V gave up 0 bases and J gave up 2 bases, with 15 bases separating them. CDR3 length equals 16 residues. This chain's CDR3 is CASSLAGAGGTYEQYF. The CDR3 DNA reads TGTGCCAGCAGCTTGGCCGGAGCAGGTGGGACCTACGAGCAGTACTTC.

The V call is TRBV19, the J call TRBJ2-3; TRBD1 is a possible D gene (6 bases). This CDR3 is built from 14 residues. V lost 5 bases, J lost 1 base, and 10 bases lay in between. Per the germline V gene, CDR1 is LNHDA and CDR2 is SQIVND (reference sequence). The CDR3 spells CASSVWGRTDTQYF. CDR3 in DNA: TGTGCCAGTAGTGTCTGGGGGCGCACAGATACGCAGTATTTT.

In this sample, this clone turned up once. The chain links TRBV19 to TRBJ2-5; a weak D match, TRBD1 (6 bases). V lost 7 bases and J 1 base, leaving 10 bases between the germline ends. Germline values: CDR1 LNHDA, CDR2 SQIVND (reference sequence). The CDR3 totals 13 residues. DNA for the CDR3: TGTGCCAGTACCCCGACAGGCCAAGAGACCCAGTACTTC. Protein sequence: CASTPTGQETQYF.